This TCR beta chain stems from a study of immune cell composition in non-small cell lung cancer. Broader study findings: Shared sequences between tumour-reactive and dominant in vivo clones were not proven. TIL tumour reactivity correlated with maximal tumour-associated clone frequency in adenocarcinoma.

Genomic DNA came from frozen unsorted single-cell suspensions. Germline CDR1 is SGHTA and CDR2 is FQGNSA. This CDR3 comprises 17 residues. V shed 1 base and J shed 0 bases, with 14 bases lying between them. The sample holds one count of this clone. No antigen is known for it. Using immunoSEQ multiplex PCR, the repertoire was profiled, and TCRdb retains in-frame clones only, with some absent. The table has 8,000 or so clones, around four fifths seen once; the top ten hold less than 15%. V and J are TRBV7-2 and TRBJ2-3; D is uncertain. This clonotype originated in a human donor with non-small cell lung cancer. Material for sequencing was lung tumor tissue. CDR3 in amino acids: CASSLEGYSPSTDTQYF. The CDR3 DNA sequence: TGTGCCAGCAGCTTAGAAGGGTATAGCCCAAGCACAGATACGCAGTATTTT.